This is a list of T cell receptor beta chains from one sample in a study of CD8+ T cells in alopecia areata. The table came from immunoSEQ multiplex PCR; TCRdb's copy has only in-frame clones and leaves some out. Counted here are about 200,000 clones, 50% to 60% occurring once; the ten biggest clones make up approximately 3.3%. Here the sequenced sample was CD4+ T cells sorted from blood, taken at week 4, from a patient treated with tofacitinib. The origin of the receptors is a human donor with alopecia areata. CDR3s include the opening cysteine and the closing phenylalanine or tryptophan. The D gene is left open where the match is weak. The size of a clone is reported for some rows only, either as once, few or many, or as a class for expanded clones.

J | D | V | size | DNA | CDR3
TRBJ2-7 | TRBD2 | TRBV27 | NA | TGTGCCAGCTCTCCCGGGACTAGCGGGGCTTCCTACGAGCAGTACTTC | CASSPGTSGASYEQYF
TRBJ2-3 | NA | TRBV2 | few | TGTGCCAGCAGTCTCCGGGACTTAAGCACAGATACGCAGTATTTT | CASSLRDLSTDTQYF
TRBJ2-7 | NA | TRBV7-2 | NA | TGTGCCAGCAGCTACGCTGGCTACGAGCAGTACTTC | CASSYAGYEQYF
TRBJ1-5 | NA | TRBV23-1 | NA | TGCGCCAGCAGTCAATCGCAGACGGGGGGCAATCAGCCCCAGCATTTT | CASSQSQTGGNQPQHF
TRBJ2-7 | TRBD2 | TRBV29-1 | NA | TGCAGCGTTGCCAGCGGGGCCTACGAGCAGTACTTC | CSVASGAYEQYF
TRBJ2-1 | TRBD2 | TRBV29-1 | NA | TGCAGCGTTCAGACTAGCGGGGGAGTTGAGCAGTTCTTC | CSVQTSGGVEQFF
TRBJ1-2 | NA | TRBV10-3 | NA | TGTGCCATCTCCGACTATGGCTACACCTTC | CAISDYGYTF
TRBJ2-3 | TRBD2 | TRBV2 | NA | TGTGCCAGCAGGGGACTAGCGGGGGCCATTATCACAGATACGCAGTATTTT | CASRGLAGAIITDTQYF
TRBJ2-4 | NA | TRBV29-1 | once | TGCAGCGTTGAACAGGGGTTGGACATTCAGTACTTC | CSVEQGLDIQYF
TRBJ1-6 | NA | TRBV29-1 | few | TGCAGCGTTGGCCCGCTTAATAATTCACCCCTCCACTTT | CSVGPLNNSPLHF
TRBJ2-1 | NA | TRBV7-2 | few | TGTGCCAGCAGCGGACTTAGGGACTTCAATTACAATGAGCAGTTCTTC | CASSGLRDFNYNEQFF
TRBJ2-5 | NA | TRBV9 | NA | TGTGCCAGCAGCGTACGGGAGGAGACCCAGTACTTC | CASSVREETQYF
TRBJ2-3 | NA | TRBV4-3 | NA | TGCGCCAGCAGCCAAGCCGGGACGCAGTATTTT | CASSQAGTQYF
TRBJ1-5 | NA | TRBV10-3 | few | TGTGCCATCAGTGAGATCGGGGGGGATCAGCCCCAGCATTTT | CAISEIGGDQPQHF
TRBJ1-1 | NA | TRBV28 | NA | TGTGCCAGCAGTGCAGGGGATCTCCGAGCTTTCTTT | CASSAGDLRAFF
TRBJ2-2 | TRBD1 | TRBV29-1 | NA | TGCAGCGTTCGGACAGGGATAAACACCGGGGAGCTGTTTTTT | CSVRTGINTGELFF
TRBJ2-5 | TRBD1 | TRBV5-1 | NA | TGCGCCAGCAGCTTGACGACAGGGGAAGAGACCCAGTACTTC | CASSLTTGEETQYF
TRBJ1-2 | TRBD1 | TRBV5-1 | few | TGCGCCAGCAGCCAGGGACAGGGATTGAATGGCTACACCTTC | CASSQGQGLNGYTF
TRBJ2-5 | NA | TRBV5-4 | once | TGTGCCAGCAGCTCAAGAATGGAGACCCAGTACTTC | CASSSRMETQYF
TRBJ1-2 | TRBD1 | TRBV4-1 | NA | TGCGCCAGCAGCCGGGACAGGAACTATGGCTACACCTTC | CASSRDRNYGYTF
TRBJ1-1 | TRBD1 | TRBV5-1 | NA | TGCGCCAGCAGCCGGCCGGGACAGCGAACTGAAGCTTTCTTT | CASSRPGQRTEAFF
TRBJ1-6 | NA | TRBV29-1 | NA | TGCAGCGTTATCACAGCCACTCTCCTCCACTTT | CSVITATLLHF
TRBJ1-2 | NA | TRBV4-3 | NA | TGCGCCAGCAGCCGAACTGGGTGGGCAGAGGGTAACTATGGCTACACCTTC | CASSRTGWAEGNYGYTF